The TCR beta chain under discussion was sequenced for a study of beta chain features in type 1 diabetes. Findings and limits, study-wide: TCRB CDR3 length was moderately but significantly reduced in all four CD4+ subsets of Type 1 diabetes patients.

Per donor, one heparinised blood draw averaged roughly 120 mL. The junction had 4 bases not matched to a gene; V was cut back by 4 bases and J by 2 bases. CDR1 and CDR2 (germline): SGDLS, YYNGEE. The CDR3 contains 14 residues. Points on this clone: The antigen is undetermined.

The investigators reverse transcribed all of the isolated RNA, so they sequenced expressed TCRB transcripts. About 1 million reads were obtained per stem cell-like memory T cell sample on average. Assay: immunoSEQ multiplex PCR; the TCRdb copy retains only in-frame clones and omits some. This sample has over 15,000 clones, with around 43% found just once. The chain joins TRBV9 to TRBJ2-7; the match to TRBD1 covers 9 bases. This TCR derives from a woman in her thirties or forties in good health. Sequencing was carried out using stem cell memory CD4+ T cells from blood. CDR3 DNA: TGTGCCAGCAGCCCCGGGACAGGGACCTACGAGCAGTACTTC. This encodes CASSPGTGTYEQYF.